This T cell receptor beta chain was sequenced for a study of beta chain features in type 1 diabetes. The CDR3 has 15 amino acids. V gave up 4 bases and J gave up 0 bases; unmatched junction bases: 4. Germline lookup yields CDR1 MDHEN and CDR2 SYDVKM. A CD45RO/CCR7/CD25/CD127/CD95/CD27 panel sorted naive, central memory, regulatory and stem cell-like memory CD4+ cells. All sorted populations exceeded 95% purity. This clone has a handful of counts. What was sequenced were expressed TCRB transcripts, since all of the isolated RNA had been reverse transcribed. Sequencing of naive, central memory and regulatory T cell samples gave an average of approximately 3.3 million reads. Assay: immunoSEQ multiplex PCR; the TCRdb copy retains only in-frame clones and omits some. The sample shows 900,000 or so clones, roughly 16% of them seen only once.

Specimen: naive CD4+ T cells from blood. The sequence was collected from a woman younger than 35 in good health. V and J are TRBV28 and TRBJ2-3; 7 positions agree with TRBD1. CDR3 sequence reads: CASSSTGASTDTQYF. Here the CDR3 DNA reads TGTGCCAGCAGTTCAACAGGGGCTAGCACAGATACGCAGTATTTT.